The 31 T cell receptor beta chains presented below share a single source sample, sequenced in a study of beta chain features in type 1 diabetes. cDNA synthesis used the whole RNA isolate, giving expressed TCRB sequences. The table came from immunoSEQ multiplex PCR; TCRdb's copy has only in-frame clones and leaves some out. The data show 680,000 or so clones, roughly a sixth seen once. Sequencing was performed on naive CD4+ T cells from blood. These receptors were collected from a man aged 18-30 years in good health.

This clone was picked up a small number of times. The chain links TRBV19 to TRBJ2-1; D might be TRBD1 or TRBD2, each matching 6 bases. This CDR3 spans 17 amino acids. The V gene's germline CDR1 is LNHDA and CDR2 SQIVND (reference sequence). V lost 4 bases and J lost 5, with 21 bases in between. The CDR3 region is CASSSPFGGIADNEQFF. The DNA for the CDR3 is TGTGCCAGTAGTAGCCCTTTTGGGGGCATAGCGGACAATGAGCAGTTCTTC.

The V call is TRBV10-3, the J call TRBJ1-1; no definite D call. The CDR3 length is 13 residues. Looked up from germline, CDR1 is ENHRY and CDR2 is SYGVKD. Trimming shortened V by 6 bases and J by 0 bases, and 8 bases separated the two germline ends. Written as DNA, the CDR3 is TGTGCCATCAGGAACCTGATGAACACTGAAGCTTTCTTT. Protein: CAIRNLMNTEAFF.

The V and J genes are TRBV10-3 and TRBJ2-5, with D unresolved. The CDR3 sequence is 14 residues long. Trimming stripped 3 bases from V and 7 bases from J, with 15 bases between. Germline values: CDR1 ENHRY, CDR2 SYGVKD. Written as DNA, the CDR3 is TGTGCCATCAGTGACCGGGTCGGTCCGGGGACCCAGTACTTC. Protein sequence: CAISDRVGPGTQYF.

V gene TRBV11-2 combines with J gene TRBJ2-7; 7 bases fit TRBD1. The CDR3 is 13 amino acids. Looked up from germline, CDR1 is SGHAT and CDR2 is FQNNGV. V gave up 7 bases and J gave up 6 bases; unmatched junction bases: 9. As DNA, the CDR3 is TGTGCCAGCAACCTTCCTGACAGGGCCGAGCAGTACTTC. Protein sequence: CASNLPDRAEQYF.

The rearrangement links TRBV12-5 to TRBJ2-5; a possible D gene is TRBD2 (5 bases). CDR3 length: 13 residues. Trimming took 5 bases from V and 2 from J, leaving 9 bases between them. Germline assignment: CDR1 LGHNT and CDR2 FRNRAP. CDR3 in DNA: TGTGCTAGTGGTCCCTCGGGACAAGAGACCCAGTACTTC. It yields the protein CASGPSGQETQYF.

This clone was detected a few times. The V and J genes are TRBV2 and TRBJ2-5, with 8 bases lining up with TRBD2. Trimming took 7 bases from V and 5 from J; bases not matched to a gene: 12. Germline V gene data show CDR1 as SNHLY and CDR2 as FYNNEI. This CDR3 spans 15 amino acids. The CDR3 DNA is TGTGCCAGCACGCAAACATTAGCGGGACCCGAGACCCAGTACTTC. Encoded protein: CASTQTLAGPETQYF.

This clone was observed a handful of times. The V and J genes are TRBV5-4 and TRBJ2-7, with 12 bases that match TRBD1. The ends lost 1 base at V and 6 bases at J; junction bases unmatched: 8. This CDR3 contains 16 residues. In germline, CDR1 is SGHNT, CDR2 YYREEE (reference sequence). Written as DNA, the CDR3 is TGTGCCAGCAGCTTGAAAGGGGGACAGGGGGCGCTCGAGCAGTACTTC. Amino acid sequence: CASSLKGGQGALEQYF.

About this clone itself: This may stem from a read error, because a much larger clone lies one nucleotide away. The chain joins TRBV7-7 to TRBJ2-2; D remains ambiguous. V was trimmed by 5 bases and J by 1 base, leaving 2 bases between them. The CDR3 is 12 amino acids. From germline, CDR1 is SSHAT and CDR2 FNYEAQ (reference sequence). This chain's CDR3 is CASSKNTGELFF. CDR3 nucleotides: TGTGCCAGCAGCAAGAACACCGGGGAGCTGTTTTTT. The entire variable domain, with the rest obtained from reference TRBV7-7 and TRBJ2-2, is as follows: GAGVSQSPRYKVTKRGQDVTLRCDPISSHATLYWYQQALGQGPEFLTYFNYEAQPDKSGLPSDRFSAERPEGSISTLTIQRTEQRDSAMYRCASSKNTGELFFGEGSRLTVL.

Remarks on this clone: Other DNA sequences in this sample translate to the same CDR3. The V and J genes are TRBV15 and TRBJ2-7, with no clear D. Between the trimmed V and J ends, which lost 0 bases and 3 bases, there was a span of 6 bases. The germline V gene has CDR1 LNHNV and CDR2 YYDKDF (reference sequence). This CDR3 has 13 amino acids. CDR3 bases: TGTGCCACCAGCAGAGACTTGGGCTACGAGCAGTACTTC. Translated: CATSRDLGYEQYF.

V and J are TRBV19 and TRBJ1-2, with TRBD1 matching 7 bases. This CDR3 region has 14 residues. Germline-derived CDR1 and CDR2 are LNHDA and SQIVND (reference sequence). Losses at the gene ends were 6 bases for V and 5 bases for J; bases not matched to a gene: 9. Here the CDR3 DNA reads TGTGCCAGTAGGACACAGGGGATGGCTTATGGCTACACCTTC. It is translated as CASRTQGMAYGYTF. Combining the CDR3 with reference TRBV19 and TRBJ1-2 gives the whole variable domain DGGITQSPKYLFRKEGQNVTLSCEQNLNHDAMYWYRQDPGQGLRLIYYSQIVNDFQKGDIAEGYSVSREKKESFPLTVTSAQKNPTAFYLCASRTQGMAYGYTFGSGTRLTVV.

The chain employs TRBV7-5 and TRBJ2-7; TRBD2, the D gene given by the table, was not confirmed from the DNA. TRBV7-5 is annotated as a pseudogene. CDR3 size: 15 residues. CDR3 sequence: CVRSLVRAGTYEQYF. CDR3 nucleotide sequence: TGTGTCAGAAGCTTAGTGAGGGCAGGAACCTACGAGCAGTACTTC.

The genes are TRBV28 and TRBJ1-4, with D uncertain. V lost 6 bases to trimming and J lost 0 bases, with 17 bases between them. The CDR3 is 17 residues long. CDR1 and CDR2 (germline): MDHEN, SYDVKM. The CDR3 DNA follows: TGTGCCAGCAGCCGAGGTGGCAGATCCTCAACTAATGAAAAACTGTTTTTT. Its translation is CASSRGGRSSTNEKLFF.

On this clone: The sample has other DNA sequences that encode this CDR3 too. The J gene is TRBJ2-3, the V gene TRBV25-1; 9 bases line up with TRBD2. Germline loops: CDR1 MGHDK, CDR2 SYGVNS. The V segment lost 1 base and the J segment 1 base; nucleotides outside the gene matches: 9. CDR3 length: 18 amino acids. CDR3 nucleotides: TGTGCCAGCAGTGAATCGGGACTAGCTCAGCCTGGCACAGATACGCAGTATTTT. Translated, it gives CASSESGLAQPGTDTQYF.

V and J are TRBV6-6 and TRBJ2-3; D is uncertain. Germline CDR1 MNHNY, CDR2 SVGAGI (reference sequence). This CDR3 contains 16 residues. V was trimmed by 6 bases and J by 1 base, leaving 17 bases between them. The CDR3 nucleotides read TGTGCCAGCAGAACCCCCCTTATTAGAGGCACAGATACGCAGTATTTT. This encodes CASRTPLIRGTDTQYF.

A few counts support this clone. The chain carries TRBV18 and TRBJ2-7; 9 positions agree with TRBD1. Germline V gene lookup returns CDR1 KGHSH and CDR2 LQKENI. The V gene end was trimmed by 5 bases and the J gene end by 1 base; junction bases not matched to a gene: 6. The CDR3 totals 15 residues. The CDR3 region has the DNA TGTGCCAGCTCAGAGACAGGGGGTTTGTCCTACGAGCAGTACTTC. Amino acid sequence: CASSETGGLSYEQYF.

This clone was picked up a small number of times. The rearrangement joins TRBV15 to TRBJ2-7; D remains unclear. V lost 3 bases and J 0 bases, leaving 6 bases between the germline ends. The CDR3 spans 13 residues. CDR1 is LNHNV and CDR2 is YYDKDF in the germline V gene (reference sequence). CDR3 amino acids: CATSSRSSYEQYF. CDR3 bases: TGTGCCACCAGCAGCAGGAGCTCCTACGAGCAGTACTTC. Together with reference TRBV15 and TRBJ2-7, the CDR3 gives the full variable domain: DAMVIQNPRYQVTQFGKPVTLSCSQTLNHNVMYWYQQKSSQAPKLLFHYYDKDFNNEADTPDNFQSRRPNTSFCFLDIRSPGLGDTAMYLCATSSRSSYEQYFGPGTRLTVT.

This clone has a handful of counts. This chain connects TRBV28 to TRBJ2-7; no clear D gene. Germline CDR1 MDHEN, CDR2 SYDVKM. This CDR3 spans 11 amino acids. Trimming took 4 bases from V and 6 from J, leaving 7 bases between them. CDR3: CASSSVSEQYF. DNA for the CDR3: TGTGCCAGCAGTTCGGTGAGCGAGCAGTACTTC.

J is TRBJ1-1 and V is TRBV19; D gene ambiguous. This CDR3 contains 15 residues. Germline V CDR1 and CDR2: LNHDA, SQIVND (reference sequence). V lost 2 bases, J lost 2 bases, and 12 bases lay in between. The CDR3 DNA is TGTGCCAGTAGTATAACCGGCCAGTATAACACTGAAGCTTTCTTT. This codes for CASSITGQYNTEAFF.

This clone was detected a few times. This chain uses TRBV20-1 with TRBJ2-7; TRBD1 might be the D (6 bases). The germline V and J ends were trimmed by 5 bases and 4 bases, with 9 bases remaining between them. The CDR3 totals 11 residues. Germline V gives CDR1 DFQATT, CDR2 SNEGSKA (reference sequence). This chain's CDR3 is CSAYREYEQYF. The CDR3 region has the DNA TGCAGTGCTTACAGGGAATACGAGCAGTACTTC.

This clone was observed a handful of times. The chain recombines TRBV7-9 with TRBJ2-3; D might be TRBD1 or TRBD2, each matching 5 bases. V lost 8 bases, J lost 2 bases, and 11 bases lay in between. The CDR3 has 13 residues. Germline V gene data show CDR1 as SEHNR and CDR2 as FQNEAQ (reference sequence). The CDR3 loop reads CASRRDHTDTQYF. The CDR3 coding sequence is TGTGCCAGCCGCCGGGACCACACAGATACGCAGTATTTT. Full variable domain (rest looked up from reference TRBV7-9 and TRBJ2-3): DTGVSQNPRHKITKRGQNVTFRCDPISEHNRLYWYRQTLGQGPEFLTYFQNEAQLEKSRLLSDRFSAERPKGSFSTLEIQRTEQGDSAMYLCASRRDHTDTQYFGPGTRLTVL.

This clone showed up just a few times. The identical CDR3 is also encoded by other nucleotide sequences in the sample. The chain uses TRBV7-6 and TRBJ2-7; 11 nucleotides align to TRBD2. J was trimmed by 1 base and V by 5 bases; bases with no gene match: 4. The germline gives CDR1 SGHVS, CDR2 FNYEAQ. The CDR3 length is 15 residues. The CDR3 loop is CASSQRLAGSYEQYF. The DNA for the CDR3 is TGTGCCAGCAGCCAAAGACTAGCGGGATCCTACGAGCAGTACTTC.

The chain joins TRBV10-3 to TRBJ1-2; 9 bases map to TRBD1. Germline CDR1 reads ENHRY; CDR2 reads SYGVKD. The CDR3 runs to 12 residues. Unmatched junction bases numbered 2, after V lost 4 bases and J lost 8 bases. The CDR3: CAISGTGAGYTF. CDR3 coding DNA: TGTGCCATCAGTGGGACAGGGGCGGGCTACACCTTC.

This sequence joins TRBV9 and TRBJ2-5; TRBD1 matches 7 bases. Germline CDR1 is SGDLS and CDR2 is YYNGEE. Trimming took 3 bases from V and 0 from J; bases not matched to a gene: 11. This CDR3 is 17 amino acids long. This CDR3 reads CASSARQGRGYQETQYF. The CDR3, as DNA: TGTGCCAGCAGCGCCCGACAGGGTAGAGGGTACCAAGAGACCCAGTACTTC. Drawing the rest from reference TRBV9 and TRBJ2-5, the complete variable domain is DSGVTQTPKHLITATGQRVTLRCSPRSGDLSVYWYQQSLDQGLQFLIQYYNGEERAKGNILERFSAQQFPDLHSELNLSSLELGDSALYFCASSARQGRGYQETQYFGPGTRLLVL.

The J gene is TRBJ2-3, the V gene TRBV18, with D perhaps matching TRBD2 (6 bases). CDR3 length equals 16 residues. Germline loops: CDR1 KGHSH, CDR2 LQKENI. V was pared by 3 bases and J by 0 bases, with 13 bases between. The CDR3 DNA follows: TGTGCCAGCTCACCTACGGAGGGCACTAGCACAGATACGCAGTATTTT. It specifies CASSPTEGTSTDTQYF. Combining the CDR3 with reference TRBV18 and TRBJ2-3 gives the whole variable domain NAGVMQNPRHLVRRRGQEARLRCSPMKGHSHVYWYRQLPEEGLKFMVYLQKENIIDESGMPKERFSAEFPKEGPSILRIQQVVRGDSAAYFCASSPTEGTSTDTQYFGPGTRLTVL.

The V gene is TRBV25-1, the J gene TRBJ2-3; no definite D call. Germline V gene lookup returns CDR1 MGHDK and CDR2 SYGVNS. The CDR3 spans 16 residues. Trimming removed 1 base at V and 0 bases at J, with 11 bases between. DNA for the CDR3: TGTGCCAGCAGTGAATGGGTCTCCCGCAGCACAGATACGCAGTATTTT. Translating it yields CASSEWVSRSTDTQYF. The full variable domain, rest sourced from reference TRBV25-1 and TRBJ2-3, is EADIYQTPRYLVIGTGKKITLECSQTMGHDKMYWYQQDPGMELHLIHYSYGVNSTEKGDLSSESTVSRIRTEHFPLTLESARPSHTSQYLCASSEWVSRSTDTQYFGPGTRLTVL.

The genes are TRBV9 and TRBJ2-3; the match to TRBD1 covers 9 bases. The J segment lost 1 base and the V segment lost 0 bases, leaving 6 bases of the junction unmatched. This CDR3 spans 17 amino acids. Germline lookup yields CDR1 SGDLS and CDR2 YYNGEE. CDR3 sequence (DNA): TGTGCCAGCAGCGTAGAGGGACAGGGTCTAGGCACAGATACGCAGTATTTT. It encodes CASSVEGQGLGTDTQYF.

The chain is built from TRBV9 and TRBJ1-2; perhaps TRBD1 as D (5 bases). Deletions cut 4 bases from V and 2 bases from J, with 12 bases between. From germline, CDR1 is SGDLS and CDR2 YYNGEE. This CDR3 contains 14 residues. CDR3 protein: CASSFADRNYGYTF. CDR3 nucleotide sequence: TGTGCCAGCAGCTTCGCAGACAGAAACTATGGCTACACCTTC.

This clone was counted a few times. The J gene is TRBJ2-7, the V gene TRBV29-1; the D gene is possibly TRBD1 (6 bases). The V and J ends lost 6 bases and 2 bases respectively, with 17 bases between them. The germline CDR1 and CDR2 sequences are SQVTM and ANQGSEA. The CDR3 has 14 amino acids. The CDR3 loop reads CSVHDRSKTYEQYF. DNA for the CDR3: TGCAGCGTCCACGACAGGAGCAAGACCTACGAGCAGTACTTC.

The table lists this clone with a few counts. This CDR3 is CASTTGTARRNTEAFF. The DNA of the CDR3 is TGTGCCAGCACGACCGGGACCGCGCGTCGGAACACTGAAGCTTTCTTT. J is TRBJ1-1 and V is TRBV2; D perhaps matches TRBD1 (5 bases). Germline loops: CDR1 SNHLY, CDR2 FYNNEI. V lost 7 bases and J 1 base, leaving 19 bases between the germline ends. CDR3 length equals 16 residues.

The V and J genes are TRBV5-1 and TRBJ2-5; 11 positions match TRBD2. With V trimmed by 4 bases and J by 2 bases, 7 bases remained unmatched. The CDR3 length is 16 residues. The germline CDR1 and CDR2 sequences are SGHRS and YFSETQ. Here the CDR3 DNA reads TGCGCCAGCAGCCGTACTAGCGGGGGCCCTCAAGAGACCCAGTACTTC. Its translation is CASSRTSGGPQETQYF.

The chain recombines TRBV7-6 with TRBJ1-2; no definite D call. This CDR3 is built from 13 residues. Trimming stripped 3 bases from V and 3 bases from J, with 8 bases between. Germline values: CDR1 SGHVS, CDR2 FNYEAQ. The CDR3 DNA reads as TGTGCCAGCAGCTTCACATCGGACTATGGCTACACCTTC. This translates into CASSFTSDYGYTF.